The 30 T cell receptor beta chains reported below all come from one sample, sequenced in a study of PD-L1 blockade in urothelial cancer. Produced via immunoSEQ multiplex PCR; TCRdb's table is partial and in-frame only. Of roughly 39,000 clones listed, 80% to 90% were seen once; the top ten hold less than 2%. Material: PBMCs, obtained around atezolizumab (anti-PD-L1) treatment. These receptors all stem from a man aged 60-69 years with urothelial cancer.

The J gene is TRBJ1-5, the V gene TRBV28, with 9 bases lining up with TRBD1. Germline trimming cut 2 bases from V and 2 bases from J; bases unmatched to any gene: 7. This CDR3 is built from 17 residues. CDR1 and CDR2 from the germline V gene are MDHEN and SYDVKM. CDR3 nucleotide sequence: TGTGCCAGCAGTTTAACAAAGGGACAGGGCCGCAATCAGCCCCAGCATTTT. Protein: CASSLTKGQGRNQPQHF.

The rearrangement links TRBV7-9 to TRBJ2-1, with D unresolved. The CDR3 totals 14 residues. V was pared by 7 bases and J by 0 bases, with 10 bases between. In germline, CDR1 is SEHNR, CDR2 FQNEAQ (reference sequence). The DNA for the CDR3 is TGTGCCAGCAATAACTACCCCTCCTACAATGAGCAGTTCTTC. Its protein is CASNNYPSYNEQFF.

This clone turned up a few times. The genes are TRBV11-3 and TRBJ2-2, with 8 bases fitting TRBD1. V lost 5 bases and J lost 2; bases outside the gene matches: 10. Germline V lookup: CDR1 SGHNT, CDR2 YENEEA. The CDR3 sequence is 17 residues long. CDR3: CASSPSTGGLNTGELFF. CDR3 DNA: TGTGCCAGCAGCCCCTCCACAGGGGGTCTTAACACCGGGGAGCTGTTTTTT.

The chain recombines TRBV28 with TRBJ1-2; possible D gene TRBD1, 5 bases. CDR1 is MDHEN and CDR2 is SYDVKM in the germline V gene. V shed 8 bases and J shed 5 bases, with 12 bases lying between them. This CDR3 spans 12 amino acids. The CDR3 DNA reads as TGTGCCAGCCTGCTGGGGGGTTATGGCTACACCTTC. Its protein product is CASLLGGYGYTF.

In its sample, this clone ranks as medium-sized. V and J are TRBV13 and TRBJ2-7; no clear D. Between the trimmed V and J ends, which lost 0 bases and 7 bases, there was a span of 7 bases. This CDR3 is built from 12 residues. CDR1 is PRHDT and CDR2 is FYEKMQ in the germline V gene (reference sequence). CDR3 nucleotide sequence: TGTGCCAGCAGCTTAGGCCGCAGTGAGCAGTACTTC. It translates to CASSLGRSEQYF.

This clone was seen just once. The chain employs TRBV2 and TRBJ1-4, with unresolved D. V was clipped by 7 bases and J by 4 bases, with 10 bases between them. CDR3 size: 13 residues. The germline CDR1 and CDR2 sequences are SNHLY and FYNNEI. The CDR3 nucleotides are TGTGCCAGCATCGAACTTCATAATGAAAAACTGTTTTTT. It is translated as CASIELHNEKLFF.

DNA for the CDR3: TGCGCCAGCAGCGCGGGACCGGGTGGGATGCACGAGCAGTACTTC. Amino acids: CASSAGPGGMHEQYF. J is TRBJ2-7 and V is TRBV5-1, with D maybe TRBD2 (6 bases). CDR1 is SGHRS and CDR2 is YFSETQ in the germline V gene. V lost 4 bases and J lost 5, with 19 bases in between. The CDR3 length is 15 residues.

The gene calls are TRBV7-2 and TRBJ1-1; the D gene is possibly TRBD1 (5 bases). The CDR3 totals 14 residues. Germline assignment: CDR1 SGHTA and CDR2 FQGNSA. V was cut by 5 bases and J by 5 bases, with 15 bases left in between. The CDR3 nucleotides read TGTGCCAGCAGCCCCAGTAGTGGGGGGACTGAAGCTTTCTTT. Translated: CASSPSSGGTEAFF.

The J gene is TRBJ2-2, the V gene TRBV7-2; TRBD1 matches 8 bases. This CDR3 comprises 14 residues. The trim removed 5 bases at V and 4 bases at J, leaving 3 bases unmatched. Germline-derived CDR1 and CDR2 are SGHTA and FQGNSA. The CDR3 spells CASSHTGGTGELFF. CDR3 DNA: TGTGCCAGCAGCCATACAGGGGGCACCGGGGAGCTGTTTTTT.

V usage is TRBV9 and J usage is TRBJ2-3; no definite D call. Trimming cost V 1 base and J 6 bases, with 6 bases left between them. The CDR3 runs 12 residues. Looked up from germline, CDR1 is SGDLS and CDR2 is YYNGEE. Written as DNA, the CDR3 is TGTGCCAGCAGCGTAAACGGGGATACGCAGTATTTT. Amino acid sequence: CASSVNGDTQYF.

This chain connects TRBV19 to TRBJ2-7, with D uncertain. The germline V gene encodes CDR1 LNHDA and CDR2 SQIVND (reference sequence). The CDR3 consists of 13 residues. V was pared by 5 bases and J by 2 bases, with 10 bases between. CDR3 loop: CASSPVGPYEQYF. The CDR3 region has the DNA TGTGCCAGTAGTCCTGTGGGCCCCTACGAGCAGTACTTC. Using reference TRBV19 and TRBJ2-7 for the parts outside the CDR3, the full variable domain is DGGITQSPKYLFRKEGQNVTLSCEQNLNHDAMYWYRQDPGQGLRLIYYSQIVNDFQKGDIAEGYSVSREKKESFPLTVTSAQKNPTAFYLCASSPVGPYEQYFGPGTRLTVT.

The chain links TRBV27 to TRBJ2-3; tentative D call: TRBD2 (6 bases). The CDR3 is made up of 16 amino acids. V was cut by 4 bases and J by 2 bases, with 16 bases left in between. Germline CDR1 is MNHEY and CDR2 is SMNVEV (reference sequence). The DNA of the CDR3 is TGTGCCAGCAGTTCGATAGCGGTCTCCACCACAGATACGCAGTATTTT. Amino acid sequence: CASSSIAVSTTDTQYF.

The V gene is TRBV11-1, the J gene TRBJ2-1, with TRBD1 matching 8 bases. The germline gives CDR1 SGHAT, CDR2 FQDESV (reference sequence). The CDR3 consists of 17 residues. After removal of 4 bases from V and 1 base from J, the junction contained 9 bases not matched to a gene. CDR3 DNA sequence: TGTGCCAGCAGCTCCCGGACAGGGTCCTTATCCTACAATGAGCAGTTCTTC. Translation: CASSSRTGSLSYNEQFF.

The CDR3 coding sequence is TGTGCCAGCATCTCCCCCGGACAGGGGGCCTTATTCGAGCAGTACTTC. Protein sequence: CASISPGQGALFEQYF. The chain employs TRBV28 and TRBJ2-7, with 11 bases that match TRBD1. This CDR3 comprises 16 residues. V lost 7 bases, J lost 6 bases, and 14 bases stayed unmatched. Germline V CDR1 and CDR2: MDHEN, SYDVKM.

On this clone: The junction departs from the called germline gene at one end, perhaps through a read error. This sequence joins TRBV7-7 and TRBJ2-2; 14 positions agree with TRBD2. The germline V gene has CDR1 SSHAT and CDR2 FNYEAQ (reference sequence). The CDR3 loop spans 17 amino acids. CDR3 protein: CASSPGTSGSNTGELFF. CDR3 sequence (DNA): TGTGCTAGCAGCCCTGGGACTAGCGGGAGCAACACCGGGGAGCTGTTTTTT.

V and J are TRBV5-5 and TRBJ1-4; unclear D gene. V lost 7 bases and J 2 bases, leaving 15 bases between the germline ends. The germline V gene encodes CDR1 SGHKS and CDR2 YYEKEE (reference sequence). The CDR3 extends over 15 amino acids. In DNA, the CDR3 is TGTGCCAGCTACCCCGGGCGGGGTACTAATGAAAAACTGTTTTTT. This sequence encodes CASYPGRGTNEKLFF.

The rearrangement links TRBV6-5 to TRBJ2-2; no firm D call. The CDR3 loop spans 13 amino acids. Germline V gives CDR1 MNHEY, CDR2 SVGAGI. Trimming stripped 3 bases from V and 4 bases from J, with 6 bases between. The CDR3 sequence: CASSYDITGELFF. In DNA form, the CDR3 reads TGTGCCAGCAGTTATGACATCACCGGGGAGCTGTTTTTT.

The rearrangement uses TRBV28 and TRBJ2-3; 8 positions agree with TRBD2. V shed 6 bases and J 2 bases; nucleotides not matched to a gene: 7. The CDR3 consists of 15 residues. CDR1 and CDR2 from the germline V gene are MDHEN and SYDVKM. CDR3 residues: CASSRWREDTDTQYF. In nucleotides, the CDR3 is TGTGCCAGCAGCCGTTGGCGGGAGGACACAGATACGCAGTATTTT. The full variable domain, with the rest looked up from reference TRBV28 and TRBJ2-3, is DVKVTQSSRYLVKRTGEKVFLECVQDMDHENMFWYRQDPGLGLRLIYFSYDVKMKEKGDIPEGYSVSREKKERFSLILESASTNQTSMYLCASSRWREDTDTQYFGPGTRLTVL.

This clone appeared a single time. The chain uses TRBV7-2 and TRBJ2-3; D is unclear. The CDR3 has 12 amino acids. Germline-derived CDR1 and CDR2 are SGHTA and FQGNSA. V lost 0 bases and J lost 6, with 4 bases in between. CDR3 in DNA: TGTGCCAGCAGCTTAGCCCCTGATACGCAGTATTTT. Translating gives CASSLAPDTQYF.

The chain recombines TRBV6-1 with TRBJ2-2, with 9 bases fitting TRBD1. This CDR3 contains 17 residues. V shed 2 bases, J shed 7 bases, and the junction held 11 bases outside the gene matches. Germline lookup yields CDR1 MNHNS and CDR2 SASEGT. The CDR3 DNA sequence: TGTGCCAGCAGTGAAAAGGCCGGGACAGGGTGGGGCGGGGAGCTGTTTTTT. This codes for CASSEKAGTGWGGELFF.

This sequence joins TRBV10-3 and TRBJ1-1, with 9 bases identical to TRBD1. CDR3 size: 13 residues. J lost 4 bases, V lost 4 bases, and 1 base had no gene match. CDR1 is ENHRY and CDR2 is SYGVKD in the germline V gene. The CDR3 coding sequence is TGTGCCATCAGTGGGACAGGGGTCACTGAAGCTTTCTTT. Amino acids: CAISGTGVTEAFF.

This clone turned up a few times. The chain links TRBV18 to TRBJ1-1; TRBD1 aligns across 9 bases. Unmatched junction bases numbered 4, after V lost 4 bases and J lost 1 base. In germline, CDR1 is KGHSH, CDR2 LQKENI. The CDR3 is 15 amino acids. The CDR3 protein is CASSRVGQGNTEAFF. The CDR3 DNA reads as TGTGCCAGCTCACGCGTGGGACAGGGGAACACTGAAGCTTTCTTT.

The V and J genes are TRBV28 and TRBJ1-5; weak D call: TRBD1 (6 bases). This CDR3 contains 15 residues. Trimming removed 7 bases at V and 4 bases at J, with 17 bases between. CDR1 is MDHEN and CDR2 is SYDVKM in the germline V gene. The CDR3 region is CASILGGLRNQPQHF. Written as DNA, the CDR3 is TGTGCCAGCATCCTAGGGGGATTACGAAATCAGCCCCAGCATTTT.

The chain links TRBV7-9 to TRBJ1-2; 8 bases are shared with TRBD1. The CDR3 spans 16 residues. Germline trimming cut 6 bases from V and 0 bases from J; bases unmatched to any gene: 9. Germline-derived CDR1 and CDR2 are SEHNR and FQNEAQ (reference sequence). CDR3 DNA: TGTGCCAGCAGTTCGGGACAGGCTCCCTCTAACTATGGCTACACCTTC. It codes for CASSSGQAPSNYGYTF.

CDR3 coding DNA: TGTGCCAGCAGTGCTTACTGGCCGACGGGGGACTATGGCTACACCTTC. As protein: CASSAYWPTGDYGYTF. The genes are TRBV6-1 and TRBJ1-2; D is perhaps TRBD1 (5 bases). The CDR3 totals 16 residues. Trimming took off 4 bases at V and 3 bases at J, with 18 bases between the two ends. Germline V gene sequence: CDR1 MNHNS, CDR2 SASEGT.

In this sample, this clone turned up once. V gene TRBV28 combines with J gene TRBJ2-6; D unresolved. The CDR3 runs to 15 residues. CDR1 MDHEN and CDR2 SYDVKM come from the germline V gene. V lost 3 bases, J lost 0 bases, and 6 bases lay in between. The CDR3 protein is CASSFRISGANVLTF. DNA of the CDR3: TGTGCCAGCAGTTTTCGTATCTCTGGGGCCAACGTCCTGACTTTC.

CDR3 in amino acids: CASSAPGQGGYEQYF. CDR3 sequence (DNA): TGTGCCAGCAGTGCCCCGGGACAGGGAGGCTACGAGCAGTACTTC. This sequence joins TRBV25-1 and TRBJ2-7; 9 nucleotides agree with TRBD1. Germline assignment: CDR1 MGHDK and CDR2 SYGVNS. V lost 4 bases, J lost 3 bases, and 7 bases stayed unmatched. This CDR3 spans 15 amino acids.

The J gene is TRBJ2-3, the V gene TRBV5-4; 9 bases match TRBD2. Germline V gene lookup returns CDR1 SGHNT and CDR2 YYREEE (reference sequence). This CDR3 has 17 residues. Losses at the gene ends were 3 bases for V and 1 base for J; bases not matched to a gene: 9. The CDR3 bases are TGTGCCAGCAGCTCCCCCCGCGGGGGGGCCGGCACAGATACGCAGTATTTT. This encodes CASSSPRGGAGTDTQYF.

V and J are TRBV13 and TRBJ2-5; D remains unclear. Germline CDR1 PRHDT, CDR2 FYEKMQ (reference sequence). There are 14 residues in the CDR3. The germline V and J ends were trimmed by 5 bases and 4 bases, with 14 bases remaining between them. The CDR3 reads CASSQDSLPETQYF. The DNA for the CDR3 is TGTGCCAGCAGCCAGGATTCGCTTCCAGAGACCCAGTACTTC.

CDR3 coding DNA: TGTGCCAGCAGCATAGGACTCGGGTTAGGTGATGAGCAGTTCTTC. The encoded protein is CASSIGLGLGDEQFF. The chain recombines TRBV5-4 with TRBJ2-1, with D perhaps TRBD2 (5 bases). Germline V gene data show CDR1 as SGHNT and CDR2 as YYREEE (reference sequence). The ends were cut back, 4 bases at V and 8 bases at J, with 19 bases in the middle. CDR3 length: 15 residues.